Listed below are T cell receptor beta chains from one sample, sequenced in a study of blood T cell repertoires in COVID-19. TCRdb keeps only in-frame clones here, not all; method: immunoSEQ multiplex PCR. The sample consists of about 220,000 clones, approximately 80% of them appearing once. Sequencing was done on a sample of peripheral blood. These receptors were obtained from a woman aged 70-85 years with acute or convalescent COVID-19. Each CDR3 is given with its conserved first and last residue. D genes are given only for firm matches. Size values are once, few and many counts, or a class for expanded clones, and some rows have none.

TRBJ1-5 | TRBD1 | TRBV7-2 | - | CASSLDGTGAQPQHF | TGTGCCAGCAGCTTAGATGGGACAGGGGCTCAGCCCCAGCATTTT
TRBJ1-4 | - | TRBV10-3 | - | CAISGGSTNEKLFF | TGTGCCATCAGTGGGGGCTCAACTAATGAAAAACTGTTTTTT
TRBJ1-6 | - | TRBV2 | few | CASSVGSAGSPLHF | TGTGCCAGCAGTGTGGGTTCGGCAGGATCACCCCTCCACTTT
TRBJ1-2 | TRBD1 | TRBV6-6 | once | CASSSRDRANYGYTF | TGTGCCAGCAGTAGCCGGGACAGGGCCAACTATGGCTACACCTTC
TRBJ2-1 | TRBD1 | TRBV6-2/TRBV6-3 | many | CASSQTGDSYNEQFF | TGTGCCAGCAGTCAGACAGGGGACTCCTACAATGAGCAGTTCTTC
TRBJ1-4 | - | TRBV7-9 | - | CASSEFRSNEKLFF | TGTGCCAGCAGTGAGTTCAGGTCTAATGAAAAACTGTTTTTT
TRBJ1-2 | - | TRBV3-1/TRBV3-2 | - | CASSQDLGYTF | TGTGCCAGCAGCCAAGATCTAGGCTACACCTTC
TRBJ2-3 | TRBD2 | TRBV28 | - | CASSLAGALPTSTDTQYF | TGTGCCAGCAGCCTAGCGGGGGCCCTCCCCACTAGCACAGATACGCAGTATTTT
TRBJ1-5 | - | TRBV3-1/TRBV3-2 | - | CASSLAGGNQPQHF | TGTGCCAGCAGCCTGGCAGGGGGCAATCAGCCCCAGCATTTT
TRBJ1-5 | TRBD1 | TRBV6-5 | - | CASSFRGESNQPQHF | TGTGCCAGCAGCTTCAGGGGGGAGTCTAATCAGCCCCAGCATTTT
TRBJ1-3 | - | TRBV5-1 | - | CASSLGWTQSRNTIYF | TGCGCCAGCAGCTTGGGGTGGACACAGAGCCGAAACACCATATATTTT
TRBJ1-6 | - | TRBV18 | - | CASSLLQGFSPLHF | TGTGCCAGCTCACTCCTACAGGGTTTTTCACCCCTCCACTTT
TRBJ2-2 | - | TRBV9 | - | CASSSSGFIGELFF | TGTGCCAGCAGCTCCTCAGGGTTCATCGGGGAGCTGTTTTTT
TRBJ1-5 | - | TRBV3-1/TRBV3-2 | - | CASSRDGQYSNQPQHF | TGTGCCAGCAGCCGAGACGGACAATATAGCAATCAGCCCCAGCATTTT
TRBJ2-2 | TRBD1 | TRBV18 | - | CASSPQGASTGELFF | TGTGCCAGCTCACCACAGGGGGCCAGCACCGGGGAGCTGTTTTTT
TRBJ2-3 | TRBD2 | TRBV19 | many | CASRTGTTFFTDTQYF | TGTGCCAGTAGAACCGGGACTACCTTCTTCACAGATACGCAGTATTTT
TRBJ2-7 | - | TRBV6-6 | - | CASSYPRTTPDEQYF | TGTGCCAGCAGTTATCCACGGACTACCCCGGACGAGCAGTACTTC
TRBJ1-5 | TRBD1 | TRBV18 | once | CASSPSGGGRGQPQHF | TGTGCCAGCTCACCGAGCGGAGGGGGCAGGGGTCAGCCCCAGCATTTT
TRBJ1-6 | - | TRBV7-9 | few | CASSFGQGGSPLHF | TGTGCCAGCAGCTTCGGACAAGGCGGTTCACCCCTCCACTTT
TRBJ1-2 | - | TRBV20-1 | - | CSASPRVSGYTF | TGCAGTGCTAGTCCCAGGGTGTCCGGCTACACCTTC
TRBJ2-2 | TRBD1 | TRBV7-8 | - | CASSLSRTGGVTGELFF | TGTGCCAGCAGCTTATCCCGGACAGGGGGCGTCACCGGGGAGCTGTTTTTT
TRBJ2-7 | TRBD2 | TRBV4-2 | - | CASSPGGGGFEQYF | TGTGCCAGCAGCCCGGGGGGGGGTGGATTCGAGCAGTACTTC
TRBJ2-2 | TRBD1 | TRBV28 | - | CASSTTGTVTGELFF | TGTGCCAGCAGTACAACGGGGACAGTTACCGGGGAGCTGTTTTTT
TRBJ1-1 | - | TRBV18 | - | CASSPQEGSEAFF | TGTGCCAGCTCACCACAGGAGGGCTCTGAAGCTTTCTTT
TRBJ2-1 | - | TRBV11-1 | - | CASSFDRYNEQFF | TGTGCCAGCAGCTTTGACAGGTACAATGAGCAGTTCTTC
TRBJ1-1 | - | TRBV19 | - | CASSDRVPGTEAFF | TGTGCCAGTAGTGACCGGGTCCCAGGGACTGAAGCTTTCTTT
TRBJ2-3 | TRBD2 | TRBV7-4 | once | CASSLNSGDTDTQYF | TGTGCCAGCAGCTTAAATAGCGGGGACACAGATACGCAGTATTTT
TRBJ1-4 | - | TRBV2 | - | CAVRFGEKLFF | TGTGCCGTCAGGTTTGGTGAAAAACTGTTTTTT
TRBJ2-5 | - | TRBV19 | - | CASNGGGETQYF | TGTGCCAGTAACGGGGGAGGAGAGACCCAGTACTTC
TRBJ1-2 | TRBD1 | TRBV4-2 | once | CASSQETGGDGYGYTF | TGTGCCAGCAGCCAAGAGACAGGGGGCGACGGCTATGGCTACACCTTC
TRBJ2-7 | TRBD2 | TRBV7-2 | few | CASSSLGLAGFYEQYF | TGTGCCAGCAGCTCCCTAGGACTAGCGGGGTTCTACGAGCAGTACTTC
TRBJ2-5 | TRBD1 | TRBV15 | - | CATSRGETGTGIETQYF | TGTGCCACCAGCAGGGGGGAGACCGGGACAGGGATCGAGACCCAGTACTTC
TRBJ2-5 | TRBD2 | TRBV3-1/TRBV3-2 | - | CASSQDRGGGARFLETQYF | TGTGCCAGCAGCCAAGATCGTGGCGGGGGGGCGCGGTTTCTAGAGACCCAGTACTTC
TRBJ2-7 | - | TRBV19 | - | CASSREGVGAYEQYF | TGTGCCAGTAGTAGAGAAGGGGTAGGCGCCTACGAGCAGTACTTC
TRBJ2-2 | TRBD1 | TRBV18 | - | CASSPRTGEGAGELFF | TGTGCCAGCTCACCACGGACAGGGGAAGGGGCCGGGGAGCTGTTTTTT
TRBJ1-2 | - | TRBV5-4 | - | CASSLGGTDYGYTF | TGTGCCAGCAGCTTAGGAGGAACGGACTATGGCTACACCTTC
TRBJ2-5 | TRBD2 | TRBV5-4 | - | CASSAGSSGGVETQYF | TGTGCCAGCAGCGCTGGGAGTAGCGGGGGAGTAGAGACCCAGTACTTC
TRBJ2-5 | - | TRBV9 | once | CASSVASRETQYF | TGTGCCAGCAGCGTAGCGTCCCGGGAGACCCAGTACTTC
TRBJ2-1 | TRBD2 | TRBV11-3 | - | CASSSRLAGHNEQFF | TGTGCCAGCAGCTCAAGACTAGCGGGGCACAATGAGCAGTTCTTC
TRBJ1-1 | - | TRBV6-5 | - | CASSYGQNTEAFF | TGTGCCAGCAGTTACGGACAGAACACTGAAGCTTTCTTT
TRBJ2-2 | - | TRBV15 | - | CATSRLTGPTGELFF | TGTGCCACCAGCAGACTGACAGGCCCCACCGGGGAGCTGTTTTTT
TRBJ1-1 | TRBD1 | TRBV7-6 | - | CASSSRDSGRAFF | TGTGCCAGCAGCTCGCGGGACAGTGGTCGGGCTTTCTTT
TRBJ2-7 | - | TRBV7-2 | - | CASSSPPGRGQEQYF | TGTGCCAGCAGCTCCCCCCCGGGCCGGGGTCAGGAGCAGTACTTC
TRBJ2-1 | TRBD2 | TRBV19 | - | CASSIEGTTYNEQFF | TGTGCCAGTAGTATAGAGGGGACTACCTACAATGAGCAGTTCTTC
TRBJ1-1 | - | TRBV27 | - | CASSLSQTVTNTEAFF | TGTGCCAGCAGTTTATCCCAGACAGTAACGAACACTGAAGCTTTCTTT
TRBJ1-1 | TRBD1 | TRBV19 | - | CASSPGQALRTEAFF | TGTGCCAGTAGTCCGGGACAGGCTTTGCGGACTGAAGCTTTCTTT
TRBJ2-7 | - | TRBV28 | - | CASSLGLTSTYEQYF | TGTGCCAGCAGTTTGGGGCTAACCTCAACCTACGAGCAGTACTTC